Shown below are 9 T cell receptor beta chains from a single sample sequenced in a study of long-term antiretroviral therapy in people with HIV. The assay, immunoSEQ v3.0, was run at survey level. The assay was immunoSEQ multiplex PCR, and TCRdb's table has in-frame clones only and misses some. The sample lists some 28,000 clones, roughly 88% occurring once. Specimen: unsorted PBMCs, collected 2.8 years after starting antiretroviral therapy. These receptors originate from a man aged 25-45 years with HIV.

The rearrangement joins TRBV19 to TRBJ1-1; D perhaps matches TRBD1 (5 bases). The CDR3 consists of 11 residues. V shed 6 bases and J shed 7 bases, with 9 bases lying between them. The germline V gene encodes CDR1 LNHDA and CDR2 SQIVND (reference sequence). In DNA, the CDR3 is TGTGCCAGTAGGAGGGACGGTGAAGCTTTCTTT. As protein: CASRRDGEAFF.

The V call is TRBV5-4, the J call TRBJ2-5; 7 bases match TRBD1. The ends lost 4 bases at V and 4 bases at J; junction bases unmatched: 7. The CDR3 covers 14 residues. Germline V CDR1 and CDR2: SGHNT, YYREEE (reference sequence). Here the CDR3 DNA reads TGTGCCAGCAGCCCACCGACAGGGCGAGAGACCCAGTACTTC. This translates into CASSPPTGRETQYF.

The chain uses TRBV6-5 and TRBJ2-7, with D possibly called TRBD1 or TRBD2 (6 bases each). From germline, CDR1 is MNHEY and CDR2 SVGAGI. V lost 1 base and J lost 1, with 11 bases in between. This CDR3 has 15 amino acids. The chain's CDR3 is CASSYLPGASYEQYF. The CDR3 nucleotides read TGTGCCAGCAGTTACTTACCGGGGGCATCCTACGAGCAGTACTTC.

This rearrangement joins TRBV21-1 to TRBJ2-7; the table's D call, TRBD1, has no DNA check behind it. TRBV21-1 represents a pseudogene. This CDR3 region has 16 residues. The CDR3 DNA reads TGTGCCAGCAGCCGGACATCCCCGTGTACCGGAAAGGAGCAGTACTTC. Amino acids: CASSRTSPCTGKEQYF.

The chain couples TRBV5-4 to TRBJ2-5; TRBD1 or TRBD2 may be the D gene (6 bases each). V lost 4 bases, J lost 3 bases, and 10 bases lay in between. CDR3 length: 13 amino acids. CDR1 and CDR2 from the germline V gene are SGHNT and YYREEE (reference sequence). CDR3 in amino acids: CASSPGAEETQYF. CDR3 nucleotides: TGTGCCAGCAGCCCGGGGGCGGAAGAGACCCAGTACTTC.

The rearrangement joins TRBV2 to TRBJ1-1; TRBD1 matches 9 bases. Germline V CDR1 and CDR2: SNHLY, FYNNEI. V trimming: 10 bases; J trimming: 4 bases; junction bases outside the gene matches: 4. CDR3 length equals 12 residues. The CDR3 reads CAIPTGGTEAFF. The CDR3 DNA is TGTGCCATCCCGACAGGGGGCACTGAAGCTTTCTTT.

The rearrangement uses TRBV6-6 and TRBJ1-3; D not resolved. V lost 2 bases and J 0 bases, leaving 8 bases between the germline ends. Germline V gene sequence: CDR1 MNHNY, CDR2 SVGAGI (reference sequence). This CDR3 is 15 amino acids long. The CDR3 spells CASSYLVDSGNTIYF. CDR3 sequence (DNA): TGTGCCAGCAGTTACCTTGTGGACTCTGGAAACACCATATATTTT.

This chain joins TRBV28 and TRBJ2-3; 10 nucleotides line up with TRBD2. V shed 6 bases, J shed 2 bases, and the junction held 8 bases outside the gene matches. Germline CDR1 reads MDHEN; CDR2 reads SYDVKM. The CDR3 runs 16 residues. In nucleotides, the CDR3 is TGTGCCAGCAGGCATTCTCTAGCGGGGGCCACAGATACGCAGTATTTT. This encodes CASRHSLAGATDTQYF.

The chain joins TRBV2 to TRBJ2-3; a possible D gene is TRBD2 (6 bases). V was pared by 4 bases and J by 4 bases, with 18 bases between. CDR3 length equals 16 residues. In germline, CDR1 is SNHLY, CDR2 FYNNEI. The CDR3 is CASSGGRRGMPDTQYF. The CDR3 nucleotides are TGTGCCAGCAGTGGAGGAAGGCGGGGAATGCCAGATACGCAGTATTTT.